The present TCR beta chain was sequenced within a study of cytomegalovirus exposure and HLA in healthy donors. Turning to the study itself: Among the roughly 430 genotyped donors, 70% to 90% were placed in the Caucasian-associated ancestry cluster. Whole-study findings and limits: TCR beta V segments were, for the most part, productive about 87% or about 30% of the time in an earlier analysis.

Use of 60 Vbeta and 13 Jbeta primers characterized the PCR. Sequencing was performed with immunoSEQ multiplex PCR; in TCRdb, only in-frame clones are kept and a portion is missing. The sample records 100,000 to 150,000 clones, less than 80% being singletons. Likely unrecorded immune exposures existed in these nominally healthy donors. The germline V gene encodes CDR1 KGHSH and CDR2 LQKENI. V dropped 6 bases and J dropped 5; count of bases not matched to a gene: 14. The CDR3 is 17 residues long. This clone was detected only a few times. The antigen remains undetermined. Sequencing input: PBMCs. This TCR derives from a man aged 25 to 45 in good health and CMV-seronegative. The J gene is TRBJ2-7, the V gene TRBV18; TRBD2 matches 12 bases. CDR3 sequence (DNA): TGTGCCAGCTCGCCGTTAACGACGGGACTAGCGGGCCACGAGCAGTACTTC. Residues: CASSPLTTGLAGHEQYF. Using reference TRBV18 and TRBJ2-7 for the parts outside the CDR3, the full variable domain is NAGVMQNPRHLVRRRGQEARLRCSPMKGHSHVYWYRQLPEEGLKFMVYLQKENIIDESGMPKERFSAEFPKEGPSILRIQQVVRGDSAAYFCASSPLTTGLAGHEQYFGPGTRLTVT.